This note documents a single TCR beta chain sequence. Its antigen is unidentified. Germline values: CDR1 LNHDA, CDR2 SQIVND (reference sequence). J was trimmed by 6 bases and V by 6 bases; bases with no gene match: 14. This CDR3 is 17 amino acids long. These data come from a study of vaccination and CD4 T cells after COVID-19. General observations from the study: Researchers report that a median 86.3% of reactive clones in convalescent patients surfaced only post-vaccination.

In TCRdb, the PCR reads were re-called with MiXCR into one record per CDR3 protein. The sample has about 20,000 distinct CDR3 sequences; about 60% are singletons. This TCR derives from a human donor who had recovered from COVID-19. The sample here was CD4+ T cells from blood, taken before SARS-CoV-2 vaccination. The chain links TRBV19 to TRBJ2-3, with TRBD2 matching 11 bases. As DNA, the CDR3 is TGTGCCAGTAGCAAGGGGACTAGCGGAACAATTGGGGATACGCAGTATTTT. Translated, it gives CASSKGTSGTIGDTQYF.